This T cell receptor beta chain was recovered during a study of PD-1 blockade in classical Hodgkin lymphoma. As for the study in general: Nivolumab dosed at 3 mg/kg went to patients intravenously every 2 weeks.

Germline CDR1 and CDR2: MNHEY and SVGAGI. The CDR3 runs to 14 residues. The germline V and J ends were trimmed by 0 bases and 8 bases, with 13 bases remaining between them. Profiling relied on immunoSEQ multiplex PCR, and the TCRdb table lists in-frame clones only, not all of them. Of 850 to 1,000 clones in the sample, 72% were seen once. Described time point: cycle 4 day 1 (C4D1), after 5 to 7 weeks of nivolumab. Exposure to brentuximab vedotin varied, and each patient had relapsed following autologous stem cell transplantation. Thawed PBMCs underwent magnetic negative selection to obtain purified CD8+ T cells.

The rearrangement joins TRBV6-5 to TRBJ1-2; D remains unclear. Sequenced here: CD8+ T cells from blood, sampled before the fourth cycle of nivolumab. The origin of this receptor is a human donor with classical Hodgkin lymphoma. The DNA of the CDR3 is TGTGCCAGCAGTTACTCGAGTAACGGAAACGGCTACACCTTC. This codes for CASSYSSNGNGYTF.